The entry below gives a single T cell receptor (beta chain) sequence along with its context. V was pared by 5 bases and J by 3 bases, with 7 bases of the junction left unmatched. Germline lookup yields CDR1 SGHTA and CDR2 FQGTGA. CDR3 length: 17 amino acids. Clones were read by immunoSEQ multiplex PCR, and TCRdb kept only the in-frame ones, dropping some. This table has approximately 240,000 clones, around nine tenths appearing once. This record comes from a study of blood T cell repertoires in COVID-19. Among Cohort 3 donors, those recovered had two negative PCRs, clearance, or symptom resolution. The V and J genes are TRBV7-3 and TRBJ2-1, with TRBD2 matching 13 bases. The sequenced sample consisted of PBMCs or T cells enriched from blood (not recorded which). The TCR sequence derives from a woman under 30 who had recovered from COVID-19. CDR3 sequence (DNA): TGTGCCAGCAGCATCGGGACTAGCGGGAATATCTACAATGAGCAGTTCTTC. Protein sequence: CASSIGTSGNIYNEQFF.